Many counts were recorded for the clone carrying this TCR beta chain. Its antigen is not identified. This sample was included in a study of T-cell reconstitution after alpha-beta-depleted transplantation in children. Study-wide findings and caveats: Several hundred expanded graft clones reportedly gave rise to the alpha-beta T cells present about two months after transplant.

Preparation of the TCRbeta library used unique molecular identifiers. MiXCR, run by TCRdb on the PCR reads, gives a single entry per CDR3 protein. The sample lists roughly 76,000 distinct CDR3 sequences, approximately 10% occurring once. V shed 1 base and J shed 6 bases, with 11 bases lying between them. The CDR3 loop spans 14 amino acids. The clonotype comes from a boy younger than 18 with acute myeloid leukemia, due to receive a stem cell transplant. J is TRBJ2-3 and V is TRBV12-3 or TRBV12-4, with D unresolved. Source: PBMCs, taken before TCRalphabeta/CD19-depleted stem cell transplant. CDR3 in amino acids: CASSLGQIQDTQYF. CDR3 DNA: TGTGCCAGCAGTTTAGGGCAGATCCAGGATACGCAGTATTTT.